This T cell receptor beta chain was recorded in a study of monozygotic twins with inflammatory bowel disease. Study-wide points: For IBD, no single strong associated signal or clonotype was supported. IBD-affected twins scored below their healthy co-twins in TCRbeta diversity (inverse Simpson).

To note about this clonotype: Antigen: not known.

Germline CDR1 reads MNHEY; CDR2 reads SVGEGT. The length of the CDR3 is 16 residues. Researchers put TCRalpha and TCRbeta cDNA through two nested PCRs lasting around 15 and 10 cycles. TCRdb reprocessed the 5' RACE reads; each CDR3 protein has one entry and no DNA is given. The data show roughly 150,000 distinct CDR3 sequences, and the top ten clones hold around 2.5%. The gene calls are TRBV6-2 or TRBV6-3 and TRBJ2-2; no DNA is available, so the TRBD2 call from TCRdb remains unchecked. The TCR originated in a human donor with ulcerative colitis or Crohn's disease, or a healthy co-twin of an affected twin (not recorded which). Sequencing was performed on blood. The CDR3 sequence: CASNQRRGGLSGELFF.